The subject of this entry is one T cell receptor (beta chain). Its antigen remains unidentified. The sample holds no much larger clone one base away, and base qualities are not on file. The cohort comprised around 690 healthy bone marrow donors. All cohort members were sampled while nominally healthy, although unrecorded immune exposures were likely present. The donor was CMV seronegative and was included in the group of a few hundred seronegative cohort members. Each donor provided a peripheral blood sample, and peripheral blood mononuclear cells were used for TCR beta sequencing. The Qiagen DNeasy Blood Extraction Kit was used to extract genomic DNA from the blood cell samples. CDR1 and CDR2 (MNHEY, SMNVEV) derive from the germline V gene (reference sequence). A distance of 10 bases separates the germline ends of V and J, which lose 3 bases and 11 bases respectively. From cysteine to phenylalanine, the CDR3 is 11 amino acids long. Of all the DNA, just the CDR3 is kept, 33 bases in frame from base 1.

Receptor libraries were prepared by the immunoSEQ multiplex PCR assay. A mixture of 60 forward primers for TCR Vbeta segments and 13 reverse primers for TCR Jbeta segments was used in the multiplex PCR. The CDR3 region of rearranged TCR beta genes was amplified from genomic DNA by a multiplex PCR assay. The amplified TCR beta libraries were sequenced on the Illumina HiSeq System as 87-base-pair reads. In the paper's pipeline: Across the roughly 600 repertoires, a later analysis counted 80 million or so unique TCR beta chains, roughly 11 million of which were shared by at least two donors. Raw reads were error-corrected and collapsed into unique sequences by a nearest-neighbor algorithm in which closely related sequences were merged to remove PCR and sequencing errors. V, D and J gene segments were assigned by aligning CDR3 sequences to IMGT reference sequences. For a sequence to be retained, a match of at least six nucleotides was required to both a V gene segment and a J gene segment. Rearrangements were classified as productive when the CDR3 lacked stop codons and remained in frame with V and J, and all other rearrangements were classified as non-productive. CDR3 was defined according to IMGT convention as the region running from the second conserved V-encoded cysteine to the conserved J-encoded phenylalanine. Sequences without an unambiguous match to a single V gene segment were excluded from the earlier analysis of 450 to 750 of the donors. In an earlier analysis of approximately 610 of the donors, V segments were called functional above 56.7% productive rearrangements and were called segregating when the between-donor standard deviation exceeded 5%. To diagnose cytomegalovirus status from the catalog of TCR beta chain sequences, a statistical classification framework was built. In a later analysis, TCR nucleotide sequences were compared against IMGT/GENE-DB human TR gene sequences so that V and J genes could be assigned. In a later analysis, CDR3 sequences and most-parsimonious VDJ recombination scenarios were assigned using the TCRdist pipeline. In a later analysis, every TCR beta chain was defined by the combination of its CDR3 amino acid sequence and its V-gene family, and reads without a unique V-gene family were dropped. As a way to deal with suspected cross-contamination and a sequencing artifact, a later analysis dropped roughly 600 nucleotide sequences that were highly shared and had low generation probability. In a later analysis, a clonal expansion index for each public chain was calculated from normalized within-repertoire ranks of inferred template counts. In a later analysis, generation probabilities were computed with a VDJ recombination model fitted to out-of-frame rearrangements, and the resulting probabilities were checked against IGoR. Hypergeometric tests were used in a later analysis to score TCR-TCR, TCR-HLA and TCR-CMV co-occurrence, with a repertoire-size bias correction applied to the TCR pairs. In a later analysis, false discovery rates were estimated by permuting HLA or CMV assignments 20 times. In a later analysis, co-occurring TCRs were grouped using DBSCAN, and TCRdist sequence similarity was added for clustering within HLA-allele-positive subsets. Co-occurrence clustering excluded repertoires with fewer than 30,000 or more than 120,000 public chains, plus five with anomalous nucleotide sharing. Drawn from immuneACCESS, this table holds only the in-frame rearrangements with V and J called that TCRdb kept. Clones are partly lost; checked studies trace under half to an unresolved V gene and leave the rest unexplained. The V and J calls and the clone size are those of that table, but D and trimming were determined from the DNA. In this sample the table shows 150,000 to 250,000 clones, around 78% of which occur a single time. The ten largest clones add up to around 1.9% of the sample.

This sample stems from a study of cytomegalovirus exposure and HLA in healthy donors (dated by TCRdb to between 2016 and 2019). Broadly, across the study: An earlier analysis of some 550 of the donors reported 250 to 350 Gb of sequence data and approximately 110 million unique TCR beta sequences from 150 million to 200 million T cells. In a later analysis, previously published TCR beta repertoires from 550 to 750 donors were re-analyzed and high-resolution HLA genotyping was added so that TCR occurrence patterns could be studied. Donor age, sex, ethnicity and CMV serostatus were compiled together with the repertoire data. The aim of the study was to test whether cataloging public T cell receptors could identify signatures of past pathogen exposure. A later genetic analysis used genome-wide SNP genotypes for about 55% of the 666 donors, treating that subset as a discovery cohort. Rather than drawing on any new phenotypic data, the later analysis identified candidate immune exposures from TCR beta sequences and the way those sequences occurred across donors. An early release covering roughly 600 HLA-typed donors comprised about 290 gigabases of sequencing data and approximately 85 million unique TCR sequences. Because of strong linkage in the cohort, a handful of DR-DQ haplotypes were treated as single units for association and clustering. Among about 370 genotyped donors of the cohort, an average of roughly 230,000 unique TCR beta nucleotide sequences was sequenced per donor, of which approximately 19% were non-productive. The number of typed donors differed by locus: roughly 629-640 for A, B, C, DRB1 and DQB1; 500 to 550 for DQA1; 600 to 610 for DPA1; and roughly 490 for DPB1. Among the roughly 430 genotyped donors, roughly 80% belonged to the genetic ancestry cluster associated with self-reported Caucasian donors. All discovery cohort repertoires had been generated using a single sequencing platform. The T cell repertoires of some 670 subjects were profiled by immunosequencing and related to cytomegalovirus serostatus. Both class I and class II loci were covered by HLA typing, at four-digit resolution. In an earlier analysis of a few hundred of the donors, high-throughput TCR beta sequencing was used to judge whether each TCR beta V gene segment behaved as functional or pseudogenic. Besides the first cohort of 666 subjects, a separate validation cohort made up of 120 different subjects was used. High-throughput TCR immunosequencing, statistical association of individual TCRs with disease status, and machine learning were combined to predict cytomegalovirus infection status.

Points the paper makes about the study in general: Most TCR sequences were seen in very few donors, while some public TCRs were found in many individuals. Several of the top co-occurrence clusters appeared to be linked to parvovirus B19, influenza, CMV and Epstein-Barr virus, according to a later analysis. Some IMGT-functional V segments, including TRBV6-2 and TRBV6-3, could not be told apart with the 87-base-pair reads, so those segments were excluded. In both the original and validation cohorts, the classifier was reported to diagnose cytomegalovirus status with high specificity and sensitivity. Over 15 rarely observed V segments, including chromosome 9 orphons, were excluded from the earlier analysis of a few hundred of the donors because counts were too low. It was suggested by the authors that the approach could potentially be generalized to other disease states and immunological phenotypes. An earlier analysis of several hundred of the donors showed that most TCR beta V segments appeared in productive rearrangements either about 87% or about 30% of the time, which broadly matched IMGT annotations. In a later analysis, HLA-associated TCR beta chains were found to be more clonally expanded and to have lower generation probabilities than equally common non-associated chains. Because HLA typing was unavailable for some donors at each locus, only the typed subset was used in association tests. A later genetic analysis associated a missense DCLRE1C variant with V-gene and J-gene trimming of TCR beta chains, and an independent cohort replicated the association. Correlated functional status among segregating V segments might reflect linkage disequilibrium, but an unknown experimental factor could not be ruled out. A later analysis found that most CMV-associated TCR beta chains appeared HLA-restricted, with HLA associations seemingly driven largely by CMV exposure. In a later analysis, TCR association rates were found to vary across HLA loci, with the most associated TCRs seen for DRB1 alleles and the fewest for HLA-C alleles. Strong co-occurrence of HLA alleles, especially DR and DQ, made assigning TCR associations to individual alleles difficult. A further reported finding was that TCR beta sequences accurately predicted the HLA-A and HLA-B alleles for most subjects in the first cohort. Immune exposure information for the cohort was limited to CMV serostatus. According to a later genetic analysis, donors in an Asian-associated ancestry cluster had fewer N-insertions in productive TCRs than the approximately 630-donor mean. Specific HLA alleles were associated with 15,000 to 20,000 TCR beta sequences at a false discovery rate of 0.05 in a later analysis. The sequencing pipeline was judged likely to have produced a cluster of highly shared sequence variants as a technical artifact. In the study, some 160 TCR beta chains were listed as associated with cytomegalovirus. The cohort was sequenced for TCR beta chains only, and without alpha or paired-chain data the features that could be detected were limited. In vitro tests confirmed that three of the cytomegalovirus-associated TCR beta chains recognize cytomegalovirus antigens. Roughly uniform sequencing depth across donors was assumed in presence/absence analyses, although this assumption may not hold.

Sequences were obtained from PBMCs. This clonotype originated in a man younger than 45 in good health and CMV-seronegative. The sequence links TRBV27 to TRBJ1-1, with the D gene not confidently named. CDR3 region: CASSFPPGAFF. The base sequence is TGTGCCAGCAGTTTCCCTCCCGGGGCTTTCTTT.